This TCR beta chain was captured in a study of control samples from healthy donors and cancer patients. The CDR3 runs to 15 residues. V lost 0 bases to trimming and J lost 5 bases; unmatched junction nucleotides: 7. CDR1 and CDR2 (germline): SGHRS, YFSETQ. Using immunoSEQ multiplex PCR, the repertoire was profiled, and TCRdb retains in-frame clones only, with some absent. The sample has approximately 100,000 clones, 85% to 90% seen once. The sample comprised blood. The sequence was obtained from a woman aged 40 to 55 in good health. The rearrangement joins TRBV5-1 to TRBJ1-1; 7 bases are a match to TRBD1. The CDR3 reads CASSLVGGARTEAFF. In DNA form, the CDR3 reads TGCGCCAGCAGCTTGGTAGGGGGCGCGAGGACTGAAGCTTTCTTT.